A selection of T cell receptor beta chains follows, all from one sample in a study of blood T cells in healthy people across ages. A single record per CDR3 protein comes from TCRdb applying MiXCR to the 5' RACE reads. The data contain around 870,000 distinct CDR3 sequences, 29% of them singletons. The sequencing sample was made of blood. These receptors were obtained from a woman older than 75 in good health. CDR3s leave out the opening cysteine and the closing phenylalanine or tryptophan. Fields, in order: J gene, V gene, CDR3 protein.

TRBJ2-2 | TRBV18 | ASSPSTRRTGELF
- | TRBV20-1 | SARDPRGGQETQF
TRBJ2-5 | TRBV5-1 | ASSLAQKPSGETQY
TRBJ2-3 | TRBV5-6 | ASSLAHMDTQY
TRBJ2-1 | TRBV3-1 | ASSRGGGLYNEQF
TRBJ2-1 | TRBV7-9 | ASSLASDSNEQF
TRBJ1-6 | TRBV14 | ASSWTGRSSPLH
TRBJ2-1 | TRBV12-3/TRBV12-4 | ASRLGLVEQF
TRBJ1-5 | TRBV20-1 | SATNREGNQPQH
TRBJ2-5 | TRBV7-2 | ASSLTGGKETQY
TRBJ1-1 | TRBV7-2 | ASSPQGIMNTEAF
TRBJ2-3 | TRBV20-1 | SAGGGSFSDTQY
TRBJ1-6 | TRBV7-9 | ASSLGRGAGDSPPH
TRBJ2-5 | TRBV6-2/TRBV6-3 | ASSYLTSVETQY
TRBJ1-2 | TRBV6-1 | ASSYTRETGYT
TRBJ2-1 | TRBV6-5 | ASSYYVAGGENEQF
TRBJ2-3 | TRBV5-5 | ASSLAPGPRADTQY
TRBJ2-3 | TRBV20-1 | SAGVFSTDTQY
TRBJ1-4 | TRBV13 | ASSPRPNEKLF
TRBJ2-1 | TRBV12-3/TRBV12-4 | ASSPDKYNEQF
TRBJ1-4 | TRBV6-5 | ATKKWDRANEKLF
TRBJ2-3 | TRBV12-3/TRBV12-4 | ASRTGTTTSTDAEY
TRBJ2-3 | TRBV29-1 | TFIFADTQY
TRBJ2-1 | TRBV11-2 | ASRRAHPDEQF
TRBJ1-2 | TRBV18 | ASSPVGLGTNYGYT
TRBJ2-6 | TRBV7-2 | AISDRGGSGANVLT
TRBJ1-5 | TRBV12-3/TRBV12-4 | ASSFWTGGQPQH
TRBJ2-5 | TRBV9 | ASSSGLSPLETQY
TRBJ1-2 | TRBV12-3/TRBV12-4 | ASSLAKWNYGYT
TRBJ2-6 | TRBV3-1 | ASSQDSRMDSGANVLT
TRBJ2-7 | TRBV27 | AISPGQGYEQY
TRBJ2-3 | TRBV20-1 | SVGQSGARHTQY
TRBJ2-4 | TRBV13 | ATKKGGTKNIQY
TRBJ2-7 | TRBV10-3 | ASGTGDLSEQY
TRBJ1-5 | TRBV18 | ASSPGQQDQPQH
TRBJ2-1 | TRBV5-4 | ASSLPAGGGLYNEQF
TRBJ2-6 | TRBV7-2 | ASSFAGGANVLT
TRBJ1-1 | TRBV6-5 | ASSRTVGTTEAF
TRBJ1-1 | TRBV6-2/TRBV6-3 | ASSYPGTGGFNTEAF
TRBJ1-1 | TRBV10-3 | AISGTGSIAEAF
TRBJ2-2 | TRBV6-2/TRBV6-3 | ASSSYRSNTGELF
TRBJ2-5 | TRBV7-2 | ASSVIAGQETQY
TRBJ1-1 | TRBV5-1 | ASSSQGAPNTEAF
- | TRBV4-3 | ASSHLLAGDDNEQY
TRBJ2-3 | TRBV27 | ASSERDSWTDTQY
TRBJ1-4 | TRBV24-1 | ATSEGTVNEKLF
TRBJ2-3 | TRBV6-1 | TSSELGTDTQY
TRBJ2-7 | TRBV7-2 | ASSLGRWESLEQY
TRBJ2-6 | TRBV3-1 | ASSPLTGRRTGANVLT
TRBJ1-5 | TRBV20-1 | SARVGTGYSNQPQH
TRBJ2-7 | TRBV19 | ASSSVAGDVYEQY
TRBJ2-3 | TRBV7-8 | ASSLAQLATDTQY
TRBJ1-5 | TRBV20-1 | SARDVANQPQH
TRBJ1-4 | TRBV6-5 | ASSYGGGSEKLF
TRBJ2-3 | TRBV20-1 | SASPSGGTDTQY